The 8 T cell receptor beta chains listed next were all sequenced from one sample in a study of cytomegalovirus exposure and HLA in healthy donors. Primers for the PCR totalled 60 Vbeta and 13 Jbeta. Method: immunoSEQ multiplex PCR; TCRdb's copy keeps in-frame clones and lacks some. Of 150,000 to 250,000 clones listed, roughly 85% are singletons. Sequencing was performed on PBMCs. The receptors here all came from a woman aged 25 to 39 in good health and CMV-seropositive.

In this sample, this clone turned up a few times. The J gene is TRBJ1-1, the V gene TRBV11-2; unclear D gene. Trimming took 1 base from V and 1 from J, leaving 10 bases between them. The length of the CDR3 is 15 residues. Germline V lookup: CDR1 SGHAT, CDR2 FQNNGV. Here the CDR3 reads CASSLGLLRNTEAFF. For the CDR3, the DNA is TGTGCCAGCAGCTTAGGGCTTTTAAGGAACACTGAAGCTTTCTTT.

This clone was counted a few times. The chain has TRBV7-8 and TRBJ2-7; 7 bases fit TRBD1. Per germline, CDR1 SGHVS and CDR2 FQNEAQ. CDR3 length: 18 amino acids. With V trimmed by 5 bases and J by 0 bases, 16 bases remained unmatched. This chain's CDR3 is CASSTHRTGSYFSYEQYF. The CDR3 DNA sequence: TGTGCCAGCAGCACCCATAGGACAGGTTCCTATTTCTCCTACGAGCAGTACTTC.

The gene calls are TRBV25-1 and TRBJ2-6, with TRBD2 matching 10 bases. Trimming took 6 bases from V and 2 from J; bases not matched to a gene: 7. The CDR3 covers 17 residues. Germline loops: CDR1 MGHDK, CDR2 SYGVNS. The DNA of the CDR3 is TGTGCCAGCAGCGAGATTAGCGGGGGGACTGGGGCCAACGTCCTGACTTTC. As protein: CASSEISGGTGANVLTF.

J is TRBJ2-7 and V is TRBV6-6; 7 positions agree with TRBD2. After removal of 8 bases from V and 3 bases from J, the junction contained 7 bases not matched to a gene. This CDR3 region has 13 residues. The germline V gene has CDR1 MNHNY and CDR2 SVGAGI (reference sequence). The CDR3 region has the DNA TGTGCCAGCGTTGTGGGCGGGGGCTACGAGCAGTACTTC. Encoded protein: CASVVGGGYEQYF.

The CDR3 coding sequence is TGTGCCAGCAGCCCGAACAAGTGGGGGCGCAAACCTAACACTGAAGCTTTCTTT. It encodes CASSPNKWGRKPNTEAFF. The J gene is TRBJ1-1, the V gene TRBV9; TRBD1 is a possible D gene (6 bases). The germline CDR1 and CDR2 sequences are SGDLS and YYNGEE. This CDR3 is 18 amino acids long. V lost 4 bases and J lost 2, with 24 bases in between.

This chain joins TRBV7-9 and TRBJ2-1; D not resolved. V was cut by 5 bases and J by 7 bases, with 12 bases left in between. The germline CDR1 and CDR2 sequences are SEHNR and FQNEAQ (reference sequence). The CDR3 is 13 amino acids. CDR3 nucleotides: TGTGCCAGCAGCCCTGGCGGTTGGAATGAGCAGTTCTTC. Translated: CASSPGGWNEQFF.

The rearrangement links TRBV6-4 to TRBJ2-3; 9 bases line up with TRBD2. The J segment lost 3 bases and the V segment lost 4 bases, leaving 5 bases of the junction unmatched. CDR1 and CDR2 from the germline V gene are MRHNA and SNTAGT. The CDR3 runs to 15 residues. The CDR3 DNA sequence: TGTGCCAGCAGTGCCTCTACTAGCGGGACAGATACGCAGTATTTT. Translated, it gives CASSASTSGTDTQYF.

The J gene is TRBJ2-4, the V gene TRBV15, with D tentatively TRBD1 (6 bases). Trimming stripped 2 bases from V and 2 bases from J, with 16 bases between. The CDR3 runs to 17 residues. Germline CDR1 is LNHNV and CDR2 is YYDKDF (reference sequence). In DNA form, the CDR3 reads TGTGCCACCAGCAGATCTGGACAGCCTGGGCCCAAAAACATTCAGTACTTC. Protein: CATSRSGQPGPKNIQYF. The variable domain in full, completed from reference TRBV15 and TRBJ2-4, reads DAMVIQNPRYQVTQFGKPVTLSCSQTLNHNVMYWYQQKSSQAPKLLFHYYDKDFNNEADTPDNFQSRRPNTSFCFLDIRSPGLGDTAMYLCATSRSGQPGPKNIQYFGAGTRLSVL.